What follows is one T cell receptor beta chain and its context. Its antigen is still unknown. The entry originates in a study of blood T cells in healthy people across ages. Study results and caveats: Whereas aged donors had fewer naive CD4+ cells, long-lived donors had more of them and higher diversity.

This CDR3 is built from 14 residues. Germline V lookup: CDR1 SGHDN, CDR2 FVKESK. The V and J ends lost 1 base and 1 base respectively, with 4 bases between them. A second PCR of 7 to 11 cycles used a sample-barcoded 5' primer and a J-beta primer mix. Sequencing yielded, for each sample, at least 3 million paired-end reads carrying CDR3. TCRdb fed the 5' RACE reads into MiXCR, producing one record per CDR3 protein. Of approximately 730,000 distinct CDR3 sequences listed, approximately 53% are singletons. Input material: blood. The chain links TRBV14 to TRBJ2-2; no definite D call. The receptor comes from a man at least 80 years old in good health. The CDR3 sequence: CASSQVMNTGELFF. The DNA of the CDR3 is TGTGCCAGCAGCCAAGTTATGAACACCGGGGAGCTGTTTTTT. The full variable domain, in which reference TRBV14 and TRBJ2-2 provide the parts outside the CDR3, is EAGVTQFPSHSVIEKGQTVTLRCDPISGHDNLYWYRRVMGKEIKFLLHFVKESKQDESGMPNNRFLAERTGGTYSTLKVQPAELEDSGVYFCASSQVMNTGELFFGEGSRLTVL.